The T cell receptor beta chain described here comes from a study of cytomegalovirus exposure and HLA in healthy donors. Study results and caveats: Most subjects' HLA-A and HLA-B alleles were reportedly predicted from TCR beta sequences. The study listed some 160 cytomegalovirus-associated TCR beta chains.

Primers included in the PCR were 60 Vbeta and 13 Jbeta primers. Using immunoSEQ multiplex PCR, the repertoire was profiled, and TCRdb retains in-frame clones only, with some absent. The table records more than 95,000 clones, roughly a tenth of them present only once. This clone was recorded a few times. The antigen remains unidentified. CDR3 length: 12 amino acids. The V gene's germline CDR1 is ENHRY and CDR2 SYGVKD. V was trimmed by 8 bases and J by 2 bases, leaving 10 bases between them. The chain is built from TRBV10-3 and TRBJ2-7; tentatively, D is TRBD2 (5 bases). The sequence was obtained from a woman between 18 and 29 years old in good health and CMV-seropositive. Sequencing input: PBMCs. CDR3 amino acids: CAIQSGPYEQYF. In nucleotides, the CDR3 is TGTGCCATCCAGAGCGGTCCCTACGAGCAGTACTTC.